Listed below are T cell receptor beta chains from one sample, sequenced in a study of T cell responses to AZD1222 COVID-19 vaccine. Clones were sequenced by immunoSEQ multiplex PCR, and TCRdb holds only the in-frame ones, with some missing. The data show 130,000 or so clones, with 89% seen just once and approximately 3% held by the top ten. The sample here was peripheral blood, taken on day 0 of AZD1222 vaccination. These receptors were collected from an adult in good health. CDR3s include the opening cysteine and the closing phenylalanine or tryptophan. A D gene is named only where the DNA matches it firmly. A row's size may be missing; if present it is once, few, many or a size class.

NA,NA,TRBV24-1,TRBJ1-1,CATRQPRTDNTEAFF,TGTGCCACCCGACAACCCCGGACAGATAACACTGAAGCTTTCTTT
NA,NA,TRBV18,TRBJ1-4,CASSLVANEKLFF,TGTGCCAGCTCACTGGTCGCTAATGAAAAACTGTTTTTT
TRBD1,NA,TRBV5-1,TRBJ1-1,CASSTGTGKNTEAFF,TGCGCCAGCAGCACGGGGACAGGGAAGAACACTGAAGCTTTCTTT
NA,NA,TRBV21-1,TRBJ2-7,CASSKAASPTGYYSYEQYF,TGTGCCAGCAGCAAAGCCGCTTCCCCTACAGGGTACTATTCCTACGAGCAGTACTTC
NA,NA,TRBV28,TRBJ2-1,CASRLAPGFDYNEQFF,TGTGCCAGCAGGCTCGCTCCAGGGTTCGATTACAATGAGCAGTTCTTC
NA,NA,TRBV9,TRBJ2-7,CASSDSDTSYEQYF,TGTGCCAGCAGCGACTCGGACACCTCCTACGAGCAGTACTTC
NA,NA,TRBV7-9,TRBJ2-7,CASSLVGGGGEQYF,TGTGCCAGCAGCTTAGTCGGCGGAGGAGGCGAGCAGTACTTC
TRBD2,NA,TRBV5-6,TRBJ2-5,CATSAGPQETQYF,TGTGCCACGTCAGCGGGACCACAAGAGACCCAGTACTTC
NA,few,TRBV20-1,TRBJ2-7,CSAKGQYEQYF,TGCAGTGCTAAGGGGCAGTACGAGCAGTACTTC
NA,NA,TRBV12-3/TRBV12-4,TRBJ1-5,CASSLRGNQPQHF,TGTGCCAGCAGTTTGCGCGGGAATCAGCCCCAGCATTTT
NA,NA,TRBV24-1,TRBJ2-5,CATPLIESGTQYF,TGTGCCACTCCCCTCATAGAGTCGGGGACCCAGTACTTC
NA,NA,TRBV7-9,TRBJ1-2,CASSLWIQGGYTF,TGTGCCAGCAGCTTATGGATTCAGGGTGGCTACACCTTC
TRBD1,NA,TRBV10-1,TRBJ1-1,CARLQGATEAFF,TGCGCCAGGCTACAGGGGGCTACTGAAGCTTTCTTT
NA,NA,TRBV6-4,TRBJ1-2,CASIDGDYGYTF,TGTGCCAGCATCGACGGAGACTATGGCTACACCTTC
NA,NA,TRBV15,TRBJ2-1,CATSTGSSYNEQFF,TGTGCCACCAGCACTGGGAGCTCCTACAATGAGCAGTTCTTC
NA,NA,TRBV10-3,TRBJ1-5,CAISLTASNQPQHF,TGTGCCATCAGTCTGACAGCGAGCAATCAGCCCCAGCATTTT
NA,NA,TRBV5-1,TRBJ1-6,CASCMGEGRDSPLHF,TGCGCCAGCTGTATGGGCGAGGGGCGGGATTCACCCCTCCACTTT
TRBD1,NA,TRBV11-2,TRBJ1-2,CASSLAGTGGNGYTF,TGTGCCAGCAGCTTGGCCGGGACAGGGGGCAATGGCTACACCTTC
NA,NA,TRBV28,TRBJ1-3,CASSPTTAGNTIYF,TGTGCCAGCAGTCCTACAACAGCTGGAAACACCATATATTTT
NA,NA,TRBV28,TRBJ2-5,CASSLHGGSSETQYF,TGTGCCAGCAGTTTACACGGTGGGAGCAGTGAGACCCAGTACTTC
NA,NA,TRBV3-1/TRBV3-2,TRBJ2-7,CASSQGFSSYEQYF,TGTGCCAGCAGCCAAGGGTTCAGTTCCTACGAGCAGTACTTC
NA,NA,TRBV11-2,TRBJ2-5,CASSPGAGPETQYF,TGTGCCAGCAGCCCGGGGGCAGGGCCGGAGACCCAGTACTTC
TRBD1,once,TRBV9,TRBJ1-1,CASSFTGTENTEAFF,TGTGCCAGCAGCTTCACCGGGACAGAGAACACTGAAGCTTTCTTT
NA,NA,TRBV7-2,TRBJ1-6,CASSPRQSSYNSPLHF,TGTGCCAGCAGCCCCAGACAGAGCTCCTATAATTCACCCCTCCACTTT
NA,NA,TRBV6-5,TRBJ1-1,CASSYDGLAEAFF,TGTGCCAGCAGTTACGACGGACTGGCTGAAGCTTTCTTT
NA,NA,TRBV6-6,TRBJ1-4,CASSWATANEKLFF,TGTGCCAGCAGTTGGGCGACCGCTAATGAAAAACTGTTTTTT
TRBD1,NA,TRBV19,TRBJ1-2,CASRQNRQGDGYTF,TGTGCCAGTAGGCAGAATCGACAGGGGGATGGCTACACCTTC
NA,NA,TRBV7-2,TRBJ2-7,CASSLGGAGGSYEQYF,TGTGCCAGCAGCTTAGGCGGGGCAGGGGGGAGCTACGAGCAGTACTTC
NA,NA,TRBV5-1,TRBJ2-6,CASSFDGSGANVLTF,TGCGCCAGCAGCTTCGACGGCTCTGGGGCCAACGTCCTGACTTTC
NA,NA,TRBV6-5,TRBJ1-2,CASRDTWGPDYGYTF,TGTGCCAGCAGAGACACCTGGGGGCCCGACTATGGCTACACCTTC
TRBD2,NA,TRBV7-2,TRBJ2-2,CASTLPSGDTGELFF,TGTGCCAGCACCCTTCCTAGCGGCGACACCGGGGAGCTGTTTTTT
NA,NA,TRBV11-2,TRBJ2-3,CASSFRGGGTTDTQYF,TGTGCCAGCAGCTTTAGGGGTGGCGGGACAACAGATACGCAGTATTTT
NA,NA,TRBV10-1,TRBJ1-6,CASSEPAPLYNSPLHF,TGCGCCAGCAGTGAGCCTGCTCCGCTCTATAATTCACCCCTCCACTTT
NA,NA,TRBV6-5,TRBJ2-7,CASNSDGNSYEQYF,TGTGCCAGCAACTCCGACGGCAACTCCTACGAGCAGTACTTC
NA,NA,TRBV20-1,TRBJ1-1,CSASLVNTEAFF,TGCAGTGCTAGTCTAGTGAACACTGAAGCTTTCTTT
NA,NA,TRBV3-1/TRBV3-2,TRBJ1-2,CASSQDGFYGYTF,TGTGCCAGCAGCCAGGACGGCTTCTATGGCTACACCTTC
TRBD1,NA,TRBV7-9,TRBJ1-4,CASSPGRGISGGNEKLFF,TGTGCCAGCAGCCCAGGCAGGGGGATCTCCGGGGGCAATGAAAAACTGTTTTTT
TRBD1,once,TRBV6-5,TRBJ1-2,CASSRDREWGYTF,TGTGCCAGCAGTAGGGACAGGGAGTGGGGCTACACCTTC
NA,NA,TRBV19,TRBJ1-5,CASSIEGYQPQHF,TGTGCCAGTAGTATCGAAGGGTATCAGCCCCAGCATTTT
NA,once,TRBV28,TRBJ1-2,CASSQGGYGYTF,TGTGCCAGCAGTCAGGGCGGCTATGGCTACACCTTC
TRBD1,NA,TRBV4-3,TRBJ1-6,CASSQEIRDRGRNSPLHF,TGCGCCAGCAGCCAAGAAATCCGGGACAGGGGGCGTAATTCACCCCTCCACTTT
TRBD1,NA,TRBV5-6,TRBJ1-5,CASSRDRGDQPQHF,TGTGCCAGCAGCCGGGACAGGGGGGATCAGCCCCAGCATTTT
NA,NA,TRBV28,TRBJ1-5,CASSLFGGIGSNQPQHF,TGTGCCAGCAGTTTATTCGGAGGGATAGGTAGCAATCAGCCCCAGCATTTT
NA,few,TRBV7-2,TRBJ1-5,CASSLWVGDQPQHF,TGTGCCAGCAGCTTATGGGTGGGGGATCAGCCCCAGCATTTT
NA,NA,TRBV12-3/TRBV12-4,TRBJ2-2,CASSPNSGGELFF,TGTGCCAGCAGTCCTAATTCTGGTGGGGAGCTGTTTTTT
NA,NA,TRBV7-2,TRBJ1-3,CASSLISGGSGNTIYF,TGTGCCAGCAGCTTAATTTCGGGGGGCTCTGGAAACACCATATATTTT
TRBD1,NA,TRBV18,TRBJ2-1,CASSTRQGDENEQFF,TGTGCCAGCTCAACCCGACAGGGGGACGAAAATGAGCAGTTCTTC
NA,NA,TRBV24-1,TRBJ1-2,CATSDSGTNYGYTF,TGTGCCACCAGTGATTCCGGGACAAACTATGGCTACACCTTC
NA,once,TRBV5-6,TRBJ1-3,CASSKGRLSSGNTIYF,TGTGCCAGCAGCAAGGGACGGCTGAGCTCTGGAAACACCATATATTTT
TRBD2,NA,TRBV7-2,TRBJ2-7,CASSVTGGAGVEQYF,TGTGCCAGCAGCGTAACCGGGGGAGCGGGAGTGGAGCAGTACTTC